This T cell receptor beta chain was obtained from a study of cytomegalovirus exposure and HLA in healthy donors (dated by TCRdb to about 2017). With respect to the entire study: According to an earlier analysis of 587 of the donors, about 179 million T cells yielded roughly 110 million unique TCR beta sequences and more than 250 Gb of sequence data. About 280 gigabases of sequencing data and 75 million to 85 million unique TCR sequences made up an early release that covered approximately 700 HLA-typed donors. The genetic ancestry cluster associated with self-reported Caucasian donors included roughly four fifths of the approximately 400 genotyped donors. The study was designed to test whether signatures of past pathogen exposure could be identified by cataloging public T cell receptors. The study used immunosequencing to profile the T cell repertoires of hundreds of subjects and linked those repertoires to cytomegalovirus serostatus. Besides the first cohort of 666 subjects, a separate validation cohort made up of 120 different subjects was used. To predict cytomegalovirus infection status, the study brought together high-throughput TCR immunosequencing, statistical association of individual TCRs with disease status, and machine learning. In a later analysis, previously published TCR beta repertoires from 666 donors were re-analyzed and high-resolution HLA genotyping was added so that TCR occurrence patterns could be studied. Rather than drawing on any new phenotypic data, the later analysis identified candidate immune exposures from TCR beta sequences and the way those sequences occurred across donors. An earlier analysis of 587 of the donors used high-throughput TCR beta sequencing to judge whether each TCR beta V gene segment behaved as functional or pseudogenic. Donor age, sex, ethnicity and CMV serostatus were compiled alongside the repertoire data. Genome-wide SNP genotypes for about 65% of the roughly 670 donors were used in a later genetic analysis, which treated that subset as a discovery cohort. Every discovery cohort repertoire had been produced on one sequencing platform. HLA typing included class I and class II loci at four-digit resolution. The number of typed donors differed by locus: roughly 620-640 for A, B, C, DRB1 and DQB1; 500 to 550 for DQA1; 600 to 610 for DPA1; and 400 to 480 for DPB1. Because of strong linkage in the cohort, 4 to 6 DR-DQ haplotypes were treated as single units for association and clustering. Among roughly 400 genotyped donors of the cohort, an average of around 240,000 unique TCR beta nucleotide sequences was sequenced per donor, of which 15% to 20% were non-productive.

The cohort consisted of 666 healthy bone marrow donors. All cohort members were sampled while nominally healthy, although unrecorded immune exposures were likely present. The donor was CMV seronegative and was included in the group of under 450 seronegative cohort members. A peripheral blood sample was provided by each donor, and peripheral blood mononuclear cells were used for TCR beta sequencing. Genomic DNA was extracted from the blood cell samples with the Qiagen DNeasy Blood Extraction Kit. The CDR3 holds 14 amino acids from the cysteine to the phenylalanine. Here the CDR3 DNA is all that survives: 42 bases in frame from base 1. V was cut back by 2 bases and J by 0 bases, leaving a gap of 7 bases between them. The germline V gene (reference sequence) gives CDR1 as GTSNPN and CDR2 as SVGIG. Library preparation employed the immunoSEQ multiplex PCR assay. The multiplex PCR relied on a mix of 60 forward primers for TCR Vbeta segments and 13 reverse primers for TCR Jbeta segments. The CDR3 region of rearranged TCR beta genes was amplified from genomic DNA with a multiplex PCR assay. The amplified TCR beta libraries were sequenced on the Illumina HiSeq System as 87-base-pair reads. The paper's processing steps were these. A later analysis tallied around 87 million unique TCR beta chains across the 610 or so repertoires, and about 10 million of those chains were shared by two or more donors. To remove PCR and sequencing errors, raw reads were error-corrected and collapsed into unique sequences using a nearest-neighbor algorithm that merged closely related sequences. Alignment of CDR3 sequences to IMGT reference sequences was used to assign V, D and J gene segments. Each retained sequence needed at least a six-nucleotide match to both a V gene segment and a J gene segment. A rearrangement was called productive if the CDR3 had no stop codons and remained in frame with V and J, and every other rearrangement was called non-productive. CDR3 was defined according to IMGT convention as the region running from the second conserved V-encoded cysteine to the conserved J-encoded phenylalanine. The earlier analysis of 587 of the donors excluded sequences that lacked an unambiguous match to a single V gene segment. An earlier analysis of around 600 of the donors classified V segments as functional when productive rearrangements were above 56.7% and as segregating when the standard deviation between donors was above 5%. To diagnose cytomegalovirus status from the catalog of TCR beta chain sequences, a statistical classification framework was built. In a later analysis, V and J genes were assigned by comparing TCR nucleotide sequences against IMGT/GENE-DB human TR gene sequences. A later analysis assigned CDR3 sequences and most-parsimonious VDJ recombination scenarios with the TCRdist pipeline. In a later analysis, every TCR beta chain was defined by the combination of its CDR3 amino acid sequence and its V-gene family, and reads without a unique V-gene family were dropped. A later analysis removed 592 highly shared, low-generation-probability nucleotide sequences to deal with suspected cross-contamination and a sequencing artifact. For each public chain, a later analysis derived a clonal expansion index from normalized ranks of inferred template counts within each repertoire. In a later analysis, generation probabilities were computed with a VDJ recombination model fitted to out-of-frame rearrangements, and the resulting probabilities were checked against IGoR. In a later analysis, TCR-TCR, TCR-HLA and TCR-CMV co-occurrence was scored with hypergeometric tests, and a repertoire-size bias correction was applied to TCR pairs. To estimate false discovery rates, a later analysis permuted the HLA or CMV assignments 20 times. In a later analysis, co-occurring TCRs were grouped using DBSCAN, with TCRdist sequence similarity added in when clustering inside HLA-allele-positive subsets. Repertoires with fewer than 30,000 or more than 120,000 public chains were left out of co-occurrence clustering, as were roughly five repertoires with anomalous nucleotide sharing. Sourced from immuneACCESS, this table was stored by TCRdb with only in-frame sequences that have V and J called. A share of the clones is absent; for the studies checked, an unresolved V gene accounts for under half, and the remainder has no known explanation. The V and J calls and clone size were taken over from that table, and D and trimming were inferred from the DNA. The sample table shows 160,000 or so clones, and around four fifths are seen once. About 1.3% of the sample goes to the ten largest clones.

Broader findings and caveats from the paper: The classifier was reported to diagnose cytomegalovirus status with high specificity and sensitivity in both the original and validation cohorts. According to the authors, the approach could potentially be generalized to other disease states and immunological phenotypes. Linkage disequilibrium might explain the correlated functional status among segregating V segments, but an unknown experimental factor could not be excluded. The cohort was sequenced for TCR beta chains only, and without alpha or paired-chain data the features that could be detected were limited. Presence/absence analyses assumed roughly uniform sequencing depth across donors, an assumption that may not hold. Seventeen rarely observed V segments, including chromosome 9 orphons, were excluded from the earlier analysis of about 600 of the donors because counts were too low. The only immune exposure information available for the cohort was CMV serostatus. V-gene and J-gene trimming of TCR beta chains was associated with a missense DCLRE1C variant in a later genetic analysis, and the association was replicated in an independent cohort. In a later analysis, several top co-occurrence clusters were reported to appear linked to parvovirus B19, influenza, CMV and Epstein-Barr virus. Most TCR sequences were observed very rarely across donors, whereas some public TCRs were present in many individuals. In vitro tests confirmed that a few of the cytomegalovirus-associated TCR beta chains recognize cytomegalovirus antigens. When HLA alleles, especially DR and DQ, strongly co-occurred, attributing TCR associations to individual alleles was difficult. A further reported finding was that TCR beta sequences accurately predicted the HLA-A and HLA-B alleles for most subjects in the first cohort. A later analysis found that TCR association rates varied across HLA loci, with DRB1 alleles showing the most associated TCRs and HLA-C alleles the fewest. The study listed around 160 TCR beta chains as associated with cytomegalovirus. Some IMGT-functional V segments, including TRBV6-2 and TRBV6-3, could not be told apart with the 87-base-pair reads, so those segments were excluded. According to a later genetic analysis, donors in an Asian-associated ancestry cluster had fewer N-insertions in productive TCRs than the approximately 690-donor mean. In a later analysis, HLA-associated TCR beta chains were found to be more clonally expanded and to have lower generation probabilities than equally common non-associated chains. The sequencing pipeline was judged likely to have produced a cluster of highly shared sequence variants as a technical artifact. In a later analysis, about 16,000 TCR beta sequences were associated with specific HLA alleles at a false discovery rate of 0.05. HLA typing was unavailable for some donors at each locus, so association tests used only the typed subset. According to a later analysis, most CMV-associated TCR beta chains appeared to be HLA-restricted, and the HLA associations seemed to be driven largely by CMV exposure. Broadly in line with IMGT annotations, most TCR beta V segments showed up in productive rearrangements about 87% or about 30% of the time in an earlier analysis of a few hundred of the donors.

A word on this clone: What this receptor recognizes is not known. No quality values exist for individual bases; no much larger clone is one base distant.

Here the chain combines TRBV30 and TRBJ2-2, and the D gene may be TRBD1, 5 bases matching. Sequenced sample: PBMCs. This TCR was sampled from a man in his thirties or forties in good health and CMV-seronegative. The nucleotide sequence reads as follows: TGTGCCTGGAGTAGGGGCGCGAACACCGGGGAGCTGTTTTTT. This is translated as CAWSRGANTGELFF. Here the CDR3 is joined to the reference TRBV30 and TRBJ2-2 genes, and the full variable domain is: SQTIHQWPATLVQPVGSPLSLECTVEGTSNPNLYWYRQAAGRGLQLLFYSVGIGQISSEVPQNLSASRPQDRQFILSSKKLLLSDSGFYLCAWSRGANTGELFFGEGSRLTVL.